This T cell receptor beta chain is drawn from a study of human T cells and chemical hapten exposure. Many counts were recorded for this clonotype. The antigen remains unidentified. This sample's time point: patch test 3, about 24 weeks after DPC sensitization. Treatment described: therapeutic diphenylcyclopropenone sensitization with weekly scalp DPC. Authors' methods: Sample TCR counts, which ranged from roughly 20,000 to 750,000, had a median of roughly 100,000. MiXCR, applied by TCRdb to the RACE reads, yields one record per CDR3 protein. TCRdb, rather than the study authors, made the V and J calls. The sample includes some 62,000 distinct CDR3 sequences, roughly 11% of them seen just once. CDR1 and CDR2 from the germline V gene are SGHVS and FQNEAQ. The V end lost 5 bases, the J end lost 3 bases, and 8 bases lay between the germline ends. The CDR3 contains 12 residues. Overall study results and limits: Counts of expanded TCRs (at PT1) showed a positive correlation with patch test score. Versus controls, significantly more large CDR3 similarity clusters arose from expanded TCRs.

J is TRBJ2-7 and V is TRBV7-8, with unresolved D. The clonotype originates from a woman aged 25 to 39 with alopecia areata. Some clones in this sample may be carry-over from other donors' samples. This sample comprised whole blood, obtained in connection with sensitization to the hapten diphenylcyclopropenone (DPC). The DNA for the CDR3 is TGTGCCAGCAGCCACCAAGACTACGAGCAGTACTTC. This translates into CASSHQDYEQYF.